This TCR beta chain came from a study of graft-versus-host responses after intestinal transplantation. Across the study: Anti-thymocyte globulin induction preceded approximately three years of tacrolimus and steroid maintenance in all recipients. Notes on the study in general: Ileal or blood samples showed some GvH clones first, and such clones were also found in recipient marrow. Graft-donor T cell macrochimerism in patients accompanied high graft-versus-host to host-versus-graft clonal ratios in allografts. With peak circulating GvH clone levels came an association with early post-transplant HvG declines.

The germline CDR1 and CDR2 sequences are MNHEY and SVGAGI. V was pared by 2 bases and J by 5 bases, with 9 bases between. The CDR3 runs to 14 residues. Measured with immunoSEQ multiplex PCR; TCRdb has only the in-frame clones, and not every one. This table has some 87,000 clones, roughly 89% appearing once. Notes on this clone: Antigen specificity is unknown.

The source material was unstimulated CD4+ T cells sorted from spleen or lymph node cells, sampled before intestinal transplant. This chain links TRBV6-5 with TRBJ1-4; a weak D match, TRBD1 (5 bases). The source is a human donor who received an intestinal transplant. CDR3 DNA sequence: TGTGCCAGCAGTTACGGGGGACCCAATGAAAAACTGTTTTTT. This encodes CASSYGGPNEKLFF.